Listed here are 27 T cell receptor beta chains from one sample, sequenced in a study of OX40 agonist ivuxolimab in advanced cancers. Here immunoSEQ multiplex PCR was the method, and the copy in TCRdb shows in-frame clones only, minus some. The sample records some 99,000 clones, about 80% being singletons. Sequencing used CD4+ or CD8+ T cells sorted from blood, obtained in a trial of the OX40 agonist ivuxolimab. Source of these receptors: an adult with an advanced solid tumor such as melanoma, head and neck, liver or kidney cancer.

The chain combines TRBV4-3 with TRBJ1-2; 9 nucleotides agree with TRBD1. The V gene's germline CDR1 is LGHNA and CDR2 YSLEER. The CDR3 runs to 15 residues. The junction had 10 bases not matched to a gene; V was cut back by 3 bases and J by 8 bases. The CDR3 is CASSQDRGGLRGYTF. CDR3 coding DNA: TGCGCCAGCAGCCAGGACAGGGGAGGTTTACGGGGCTACACCTTC.

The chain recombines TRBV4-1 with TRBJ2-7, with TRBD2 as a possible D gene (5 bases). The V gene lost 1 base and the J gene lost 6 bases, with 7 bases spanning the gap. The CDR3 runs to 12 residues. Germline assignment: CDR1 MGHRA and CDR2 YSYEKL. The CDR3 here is CASSQVRGEQYF. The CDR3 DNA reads TGCGCCAGCAGCCAAGTTCGGGGCGAGCAGTACTTC.

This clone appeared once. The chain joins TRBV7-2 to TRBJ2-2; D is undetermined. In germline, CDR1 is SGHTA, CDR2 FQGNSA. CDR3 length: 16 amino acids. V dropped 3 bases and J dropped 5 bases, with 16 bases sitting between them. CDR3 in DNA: TGTGCCAGCAGCTTCTTTATGGGCACCTGGACCGGGGAGCTGTTTTTT. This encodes CASSFFMGTWTGELFF.

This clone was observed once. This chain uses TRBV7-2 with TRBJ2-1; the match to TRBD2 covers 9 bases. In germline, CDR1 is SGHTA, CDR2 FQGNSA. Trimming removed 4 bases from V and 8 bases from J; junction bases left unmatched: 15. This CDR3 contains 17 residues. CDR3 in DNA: TGTGCCAGCAGCTCTAGCATAGGCGGGGGGGCCGGGTATGAGCAGTTCTTC. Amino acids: CASSSSIGGGAGYEQFF.

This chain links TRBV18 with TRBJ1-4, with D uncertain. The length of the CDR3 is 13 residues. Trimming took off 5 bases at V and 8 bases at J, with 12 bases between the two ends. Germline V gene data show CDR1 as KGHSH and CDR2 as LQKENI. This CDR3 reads CASSSSLNEKLFF. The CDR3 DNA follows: TGTGCCAGCTCATCCTCATTAAACGAAAAACTGTTTTTT.

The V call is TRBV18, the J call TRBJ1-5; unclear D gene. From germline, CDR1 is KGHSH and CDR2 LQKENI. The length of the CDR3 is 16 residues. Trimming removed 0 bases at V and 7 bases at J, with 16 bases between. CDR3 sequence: CASSPPEVGRLQPQHF. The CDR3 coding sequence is TGTGCCAGCTCACCACCGGAGGTTGGTCGATTGCAGCCCCAGCATTTT.

The CDR3 spells CASSSATSSYNEQFF. CDR3 bases: TGTGCCAGCAGTTCTGCCACTAGCTCCTACAATGAGCAGTTCTTC. The J gene is TRBJ2-1, the V gene TRBV7-9, with a tentative D call TRBD2 (5 bases). The CDR3 contains 15 residues. Germline values: CDR1 SEHNR, CDR2 FQNEAQ (reference sequence). With 6 bases removed from V and 0 bases from J, the gap between germline ends came to 12 bases.

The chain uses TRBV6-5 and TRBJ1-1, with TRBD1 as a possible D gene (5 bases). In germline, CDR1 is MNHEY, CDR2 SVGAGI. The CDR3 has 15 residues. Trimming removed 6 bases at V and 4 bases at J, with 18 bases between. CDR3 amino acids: CASRPNDGGGTEAFF. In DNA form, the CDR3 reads TGTGCCAGCAGGCCGAACGACGGCGGGGGCACTGAAGCTTTCTTT.

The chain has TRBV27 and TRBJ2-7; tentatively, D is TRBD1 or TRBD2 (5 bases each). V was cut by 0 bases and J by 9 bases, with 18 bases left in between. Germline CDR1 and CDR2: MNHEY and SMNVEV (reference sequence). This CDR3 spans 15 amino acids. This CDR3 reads CASSLSRRGEFGQYF. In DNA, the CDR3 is TGTGCCAGCAGTTTATCGCGGAGAGGGGAGTTCGGGCAGTACTTC.

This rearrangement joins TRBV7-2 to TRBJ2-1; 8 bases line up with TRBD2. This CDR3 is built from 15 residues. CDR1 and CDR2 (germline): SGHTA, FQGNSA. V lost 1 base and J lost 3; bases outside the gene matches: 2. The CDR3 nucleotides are TGTGCCAGCAGCTTAGGTAGCGGGAACTACAATGAGCAGTTCTTC. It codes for CASSLGSGNYNEQFF.

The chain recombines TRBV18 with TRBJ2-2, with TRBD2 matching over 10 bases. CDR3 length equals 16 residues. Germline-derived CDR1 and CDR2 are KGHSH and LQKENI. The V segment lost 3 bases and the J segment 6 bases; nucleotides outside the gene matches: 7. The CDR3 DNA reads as TGTGCCAGCTCACCGAGGCTAGCGGGAGTGTCCGGGGAGCTGTTTTTT. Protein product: CASSPRLAGVSGELFF.

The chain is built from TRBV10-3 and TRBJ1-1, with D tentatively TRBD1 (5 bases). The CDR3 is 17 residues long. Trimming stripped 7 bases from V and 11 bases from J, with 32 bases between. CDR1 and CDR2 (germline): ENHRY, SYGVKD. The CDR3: CAITAGRTMIPERRAFF. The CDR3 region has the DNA TGTGCCATCACGGCAGGGAGAACCATGATTCCCGAACGGCGGGCTTTCTTT.

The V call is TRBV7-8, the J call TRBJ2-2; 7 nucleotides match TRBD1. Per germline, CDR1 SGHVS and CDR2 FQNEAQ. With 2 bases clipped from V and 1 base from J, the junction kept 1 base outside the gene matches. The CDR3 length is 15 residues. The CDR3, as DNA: TGTGCCAGCAGCTTAAACAGGGGGAACACCGGGGAGCTGTTTTTT. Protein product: CASSLNRGNTGELFF.

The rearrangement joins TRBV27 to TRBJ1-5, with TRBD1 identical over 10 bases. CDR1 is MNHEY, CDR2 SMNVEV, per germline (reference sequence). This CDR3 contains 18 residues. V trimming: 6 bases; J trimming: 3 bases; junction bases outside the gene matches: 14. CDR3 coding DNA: TGTGCCAGCAGAAGGGACAGGGGTTCGTCGGGGCTCAATCAGCCCCAGCATTTT. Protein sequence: CASRRDRGSSGLNQPQHF.

CDR3 residues: CASSLGRGELFF. CDR3 coding DNA: TGTGCCAGCAGCTTGGGACGCGGGGAGCTGTTTTTT. The V and J genes are TRBV7-3 and TRBJ2-2; perhaps D is TRBD1 or TRBD2 (5 bases each). The CDR3 length is 12 residues. The ends were cut back, 3 bases at V and 7 bases at J, with 6 bases in the middle. From germline, CDR1 is SGHTA and CDR2 FQGTGA.

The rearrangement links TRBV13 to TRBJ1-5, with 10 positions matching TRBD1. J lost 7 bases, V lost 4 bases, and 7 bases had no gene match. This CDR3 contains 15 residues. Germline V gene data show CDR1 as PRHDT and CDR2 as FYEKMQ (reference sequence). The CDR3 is CASSSGQGDGQPQHF. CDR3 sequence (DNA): TGTGCCAGCAGCTCCGGACAGGGGGATGGGCAGCCCCAGCATTTT.

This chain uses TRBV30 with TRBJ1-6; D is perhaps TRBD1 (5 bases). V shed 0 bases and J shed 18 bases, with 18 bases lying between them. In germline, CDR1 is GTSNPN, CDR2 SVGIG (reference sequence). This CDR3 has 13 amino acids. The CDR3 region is CAWSVDFPQGSHF. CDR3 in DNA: TGTGCCTGGAGTGTAGATTTCCCGCAGGGATCCCACTTT. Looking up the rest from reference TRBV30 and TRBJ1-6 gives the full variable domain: SQTIHQWPATLVQPVGSPLSLECTVEGTSNPNLYWYRQAAGRGLQLLFYSVGIGQISSEVPQNLSASRPQDRQFILSSKKLLLSDSGFYLCAWSVDFPQGSHFGNGTRLTVT.

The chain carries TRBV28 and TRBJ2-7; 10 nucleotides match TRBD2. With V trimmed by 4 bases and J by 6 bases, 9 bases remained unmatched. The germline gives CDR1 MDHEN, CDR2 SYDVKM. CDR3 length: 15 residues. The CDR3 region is CASSSPSGGVGEQYF. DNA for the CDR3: TGTGCCAGCAGTTCTCCTAGCGGGGGAGTAGGCGAGCAGTACTTC.

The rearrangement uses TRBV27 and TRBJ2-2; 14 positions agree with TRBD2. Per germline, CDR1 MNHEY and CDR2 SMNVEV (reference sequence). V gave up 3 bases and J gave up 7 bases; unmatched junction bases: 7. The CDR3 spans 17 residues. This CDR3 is CASSLTSGRAVGGELFF. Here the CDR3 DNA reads TGTGCCAGCAGTTTGACTAGCGGGAGGGCCGTTGGCGGGGAGCTGTTTTTT.

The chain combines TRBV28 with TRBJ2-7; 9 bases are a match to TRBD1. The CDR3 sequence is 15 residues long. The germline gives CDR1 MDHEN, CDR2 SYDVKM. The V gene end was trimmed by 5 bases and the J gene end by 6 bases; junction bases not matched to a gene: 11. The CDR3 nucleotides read TGTGCCAGCAGTACATCCGGGACAGGGTTCCCCGAGCAGTACTTC. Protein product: CASSTSGTGFPEQYF. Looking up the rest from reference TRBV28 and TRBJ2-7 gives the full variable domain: DVKVTQSSRYLVKRTGEKVFLECVQDMDHENMFWYRQDPGLGLRLIYFSYDVKMKEKGDIPEGYSVSREKKERFSLILESASTNQTSMYLCASSTSGTGFPEQYFGPGTRLTVT.

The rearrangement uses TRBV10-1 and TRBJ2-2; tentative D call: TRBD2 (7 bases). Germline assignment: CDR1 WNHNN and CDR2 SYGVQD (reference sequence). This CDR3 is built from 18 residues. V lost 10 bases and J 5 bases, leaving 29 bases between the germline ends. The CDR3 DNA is TGCGCCATAGAGACAGTTATACGACGGGGGGCTCCGACCGGGGAGCTGTTTTTT. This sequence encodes CAIETVIRRGAPTGELFF.

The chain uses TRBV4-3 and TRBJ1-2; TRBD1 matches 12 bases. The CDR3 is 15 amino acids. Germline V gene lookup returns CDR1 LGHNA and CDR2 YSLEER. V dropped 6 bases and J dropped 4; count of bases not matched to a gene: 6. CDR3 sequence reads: CASRAGTGGSYGYTF. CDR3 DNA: TGCGCCAGCAGAGCCGGGACAGGGGGCTCCTATGGCTACACCTTC.

CDR3 sequence reads: CASSLRAGAETQYF. Written as DNA, the CDR3 is TGTGCCAGCAGCTTACGGGCGGGAGCAGAGACCCAGTACTTC. V gene TRBV7-9 combines with J gene TRBJ2-5, with 7 positions matching TRBD2. This CDR3 contains 14 residues. V dropped 2 bases and J dropped 4; count of bases not matched to a gene: 4. Germline CDR1 and CDR2: SEHNR and FQNEAQ (reference sequence).

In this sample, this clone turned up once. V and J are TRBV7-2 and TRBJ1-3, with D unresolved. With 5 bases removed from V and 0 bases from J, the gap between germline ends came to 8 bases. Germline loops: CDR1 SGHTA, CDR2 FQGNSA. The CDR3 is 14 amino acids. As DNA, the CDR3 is TGTGCCAGCAGCCGGGAGAGCTCTGGAAACACCATATATTTT. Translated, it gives CASSRESSGNTIYF.

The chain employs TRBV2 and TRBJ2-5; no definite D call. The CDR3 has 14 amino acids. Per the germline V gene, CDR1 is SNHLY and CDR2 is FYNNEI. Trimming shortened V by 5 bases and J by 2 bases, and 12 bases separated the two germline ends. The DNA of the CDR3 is TGTGCCAGCAGTCCCACGACGACGCAAGAGACCCAGTACTTC. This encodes CASSPTTTQETQYF.

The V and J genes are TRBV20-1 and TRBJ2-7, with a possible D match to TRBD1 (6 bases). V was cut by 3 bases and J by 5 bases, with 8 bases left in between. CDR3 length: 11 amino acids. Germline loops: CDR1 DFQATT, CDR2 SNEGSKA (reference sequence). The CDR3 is CSASGQNEQYF. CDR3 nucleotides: TGCAGTGCTAGTGGACAGAACGAGCAGTACTTC.

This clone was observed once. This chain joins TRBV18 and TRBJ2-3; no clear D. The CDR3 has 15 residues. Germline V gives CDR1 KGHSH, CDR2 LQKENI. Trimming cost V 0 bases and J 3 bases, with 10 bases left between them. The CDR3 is CASSPPTQRTDTQYF. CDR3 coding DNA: TGTGCCAGCTCACCACCGACCCAGCGTACAGATACGCAGTATTTT.